This passage covers 7 T cell receptor beta chains from one sample sequenced in a study of cytomegalovirus exposure and HLA in healthy donors. The primer mix had 60 Vbeta and 13 Jbeta primers. TCRdb's copy holds only in-frame clones and misses some; the assay was immunoSEQ multiplex PCR. The table lists hundreds of thousands of clones, around 79% of them singletons. Sequenced: PBMCs. The source of these receptors is a male donor in good health and CMV-seronegative.

This chain uses TRBV28 with TRBJ2-5; no firm D call. Germline CDR1 is MDHEN and CDR2 is SYDVKM. V shed 7 bases and J shed 5 bases, with 5 bases lying between them. The CDR3 covers 10 residues. CDR3 amino acids: CASKSETQYF. In nucleotides, the CDR3 is TGTGCCAGCAAATCTGAGACCCAGTACTTC.

Notes on this clone: At one end, the junction sequence differs from germline, possibly due to a read error. The chain couples TRBV7-7 to TRBJ2-1, with 9 bases identical to TRBD2. Looked up from germline, CDR1 is SSHAT and CDR2 is FNYEAQ (reference sequence). This CDR3 is built from 15 residues. The CDR3 reads CASSPGASGTGEQFF. The CDR3 DNA is TGTGCTAGCAGCCCTGGGGCTAGCGGGACTGGTGAGCAGTTCTTC.

The chain employs TRBV5-1 and TRBJ2-5; the D gene is possibly TRBD1 (6 bases). The germline gives CDR1 SGHRS, CDR2 YFSETQ. The CDR3 loop spans 16 amino acids. Deletions cut 1 base from V and 4 bases from J, with 17 bases between. CDR3 protein: CASSLWGLLGGETQYF. The CDR3 DNA follows: TGCGCCAGCAGCTTGTGGGGCCTTCTAGGGGGAGAGACCCAGTACTTC. The full variable domain, in which reference TRBV5-1 and TRBJ2-5 provide the parts outside the CDR3, is KAGVTQTPRYLIKTRGQQVTLSCSPISGHRSVSWYQQTPGQGLQFLFEYFSETQRNKGNFPGRFSGRQFSNSRSEMNVSTLELGDSALYLCASSLWGLLGGETQYFGPGTRLLVL.

The chain is built from TRBV5-4 and TRBJ2-5; 16 positions agree with TRBD2. Per the germline V gene, CDR1 is SGHNT and CDR2 is YYREEE (reference sequence). CDR3 length equals 17 residues. V shed 4 bases, J shed 2 bases, and the junction held 5 bases outside the gene matches. CDR3 nucleotide sequence: TGTGCCAGCAGCGGGACTAGCGGGAGGGTCAAACAAGAGACCCAGTACTTC. Protein sequence: CASSGTSGRVKQETQYF.

The gene calls are TRBV5-6 and TRBJ1-1; D uncertain. Germline-derived CDR1 and CDR2 are SGHDT and YYEEEE. Deletions cut 2 bases from V and 8 bases from J, with 10 bases between. The CDR3 runs 12 residues. The CDR3 protein is CASSLVLQEAFF. CDR3 coding DNA: TGTGCCAGCAGCTTAGTCCTACAGGAAGCTTTCTTT.

In its sample, this clone was seen a few times. V gene TRBV10-3 combines with J gene TRBJ2-5; maybe TRBD2 (6 bases). The V end was cut by 0 bases, the J end by 4 bases, with 12 bases between. CDR1 ENHRY and CDR2 SYGVKD come from the germline V gene. The CDR3 length is 15 residues. This chain's CDR3 is CAISESGGGGETQYF. CDR3 bases: TGTGCCATCAGTGAGTCCGGGGGAGGAGGAGAGACCCAGTACTTC.

The V and J genes are TRBV7-9 and TRBJ2-1, with D uncertain. Trimming removed 7 bases from V and 6 bases from J, with 16 bases in between. Germline V gene sequence: CDR1 SEHNR, CDR2 FQNEAQ (reference sequence). The CDR3 length is 14 residues. The CDR3 DNA reads as TGTGCCAGCATTCCCCCCGCAGGCCCCAATGAGCAGTTCTTC. Amino acids: CASIPPAGPNEQFF.